What follows are 14 T cell receptor beta chains derived from one specimen sequenced in a study of multiple sclerosis patients with progressive multifocal leukoencephalopathy. TCRdb's copy holds only in-frame clones and misses some; the assay was immunoSEQ multiplex PCR. The table shows 20,000 to 30,000 clones, with around 93% occurring only once. Time point meaning: about a year of natalizumab therapy. The sample consisted of PBMCs, taken from a patient treated with natalizumab. Source of these receptors: a man younger than 40 with multiple sclerosis.

The chain recombines TRBV4-3 with TRBJ2-2; tentative D call: TRBD1 (5 bases). This CDR3 region has 17 residues. V lost 1 base to trimming and J lost 0 bases, with 12 bases between them. CDR1 and CDR2 from the germline V gene are LGHNA and YSLEER. Here the CDR3 DNA reads TGCGCCAGCAGCCAAGGCCGGAGACAGTCGAACACCGGGGAGCTGTTTTTT. Protein sequence: CASSQGRRQSNTGELFF.

This chain connects TRBV2 to TRBJ2-7, with D hard to call. This CDR3 region has 12 residues. Trimming pared 2 bases from V and 4 bases from J, leaving 6 bases between. Germline V lookup: CDR1 SNHLY, CDR2 FYNNEI. The CDR3 reads CASSESQYEQYF. As DNA, the CDR3 is TGTGCCAGCAGTGAATCTCAGTACGAGCAGTACTTC.

V is TRBV19 and J is TRBJ1-5; 7 nucleotides agree with TRBD1. Per the germline V gene, CDR1 is LNHDA and CDR2 is SQIVND (reference sequence). Trimming cost V 5 bases and J 7 bases; bases outside gene matches: 11. The CDR3 is 15 residues long. The CDR3 nucleotides are TGTGCCAGTAGTGTGAGGACAGGAAAGCAGCAGCCCCAGCATTTT. Protein: CASSVRTGKQQPQHF.

The chain carries TRBV29-1 and TRBJ2-5; D ambiguous. In germline, CDR1 is SQVTM, CDR2 ANQGSEA. Trimming shortened V by 0 bases and J by 3 bases, and 11 bases separated the two germline ends. CDR3 length: 14 amino acids. The CDR3: CSVEDGSREETQYF. CDR3 nucleotides: TGCAGCGTTGAAGACGGTTCAAGAGAAGAGACCCAGTACTTC. Using reference TRBV29-1 and TRBJ2-5 for the parts outside the CDR3, the full variable domain is SAVISQKPSRDICQRGTSLTIQCQVDSQVTMMFWYRQQPGQSLTLIATANQGSEATYESGFVIDKFPISRPNLTFSTLTVSNMSPEDSSIYLCSVEDGSREETQYFGPGTRLLVL.

This clone has only a few counts. The rearrangement links TRBV6-1 to TRBJ1-5; D gene ambiguous. Germline assignment: CDR1 MNHNS and CDR2 SASEGT. The CDR3 loop spans 16 amino acids. Trimming removed 3 bases at V and 0 bases at J, with 12 bases between. The chain's CDR3 is CASSDRGVGSNQPQHF. The CDR3 coding sequence is TGTGCCAGCAGTGATAGAGGTGTCGGTAGCAATCAGCCCCAGCATTTT.

V gene TRBV5-2 combines with J gene TRBJ2-6; the DNA was not compared with TRBD2, the D call given in the table. TRBV5-2 counts as a pseudogene. This CDR3 contains 18 residues. The CDR3 here is CASKRCGSTQSRANVLTF. CDR3 DNA: TGTGCCAGCAAGCGCTGCGGGAGTACACAAAGTCGGGCCAACGTCCTGACTTTC.

J is TRBJ1-3 and V is TRBV30; D not certain. V lost 0 bases, J lost 1 base, and 7 bases lay in between. Germline CDR1 is GTSNPN and CDR2 is SVGIG (reference sequence). The CDR3 sequence is 14 residues long. CDR3: CAWSVHSSGNTIYF. The DNA for the CDR3 is TGTGCCTGGAGTGTACACAGTTCTGGAAACACCATATATTTT.

The chain uses TRBV7-2 and TRBJ2-7; D is uncertain. This CDR3 is built from 14 residues. The V end lost 0 bases, the J end lost 7 bases, and 13 bases lay between the germline ends. Germline V gives CDR1 SGHTA, CDR2 FQGNSA. DNA for the CDR3: TGTGCCAGCAGCTTAGCCCCAAGGGTGGGGGAGCAGTACGTC. It specifies CASSLAPRVGEQYV.

The chain recombines TRBV9 with TRBJ2-7; D may be TRBD1 or TRBD2 (5 bases each). The CDR3 consists of 15 residues. CDR1 and CDR2 (germline): SGDLS, YYNGEE. The ends were cut back, 0 bases at V and 6 bases at J, with 16 bases in the middle. The CDR3 is CASSVGGTGSREQYF. DNA of the CDR3: TGTGCCAGCAGCGTAGGAGGGACGGGCTCCCGCGAGCAGTACTTC.

This clone was seen a single time. The chain combines TRBV9 with TRBJ1-6, with no clear D. V was shortened by 4 bases and J by 6 bases, with 8 bases between the two germline ends. This CDR3 has 13 residues. CDR1 is SGDLS and CDR2 is YYNGEE in the germline V gene. The CDR3 nucleotides read TGTGCCAGCAGCTACGGGGTTAATTCACCCCTCCACTTT. Its protein product is CASSYGVNSPLHF.

The chain uses TRBV2 and TRBJ1-1; D is perhaps TRBD1 (5 bases). Trimming stripped 8 bases from V and 7 bases from J, with 11 bases between. The germline V gene has CDR1 SNHLY and CDR2 FYNNEI. CDR3 length: 11 residues. The CDR3, as DNA: TGTGCCAGCGGGGAGACAGTTGAAGCTTTCTTT. The encoded protein is CASGETVEAFF.

The V call is TRBV4-3, the J call TRBJ2-5; 10 bases are shared with TRBD1. Judging by the DNA end, TRBJ2-7 fits better; the J call may be wrong. The CDR3 has 18 residues. From germline, CDR1 is LGHNA and CDR2 YSLEER. CDR3 loop: CASSEGQGTGRSSYEQYF. Written as DNA, the CDR3 is TGCGCCAGCAGTGAGGGACAGGGGACGGGACGCAGCTCCTACGAGCAGTACTTC.

The chain has TRBV4-2 and TRBJ2-2, with 10 bases lining up with TRBD2. This CDR3 has 16 amino acids. Unmatched junction bases numbered 6, after V lost 0 bases and J lost 8 bases. Germline V gene sequence: CDR1 LGHNA, CDR2 YNFKEQ. Here the CDR3 reads CASSQEGLAPSGELFF. The CDR3, as DNA: TGTGCCAGCAGCCAAGAGGGACTAGCGCCATCAGGGGAGCTGTTTTTT.

V and J are TRBV9 and TRBJ2-1, with 14 positions matching TRBD2. The junction had 11 bases not matched to a gene; V was cut back by 4 bases and J by 5 bases. The CDR3 is made up of 18 amino acids. CDR1 is SGDLS, CDR2 YYNGEE, per germline. DNA of the CDR3: TGTGCCAGCAGCCCGGGACTAGCGGGAGTACCGGGGCACAATGAGCAGTTCTTC. Residues: CASSPGLAGVPGHNEQFF. The entire variable domain, with the rest obtained from reference TRBV9 and TRBJ2-1, is as follows: DSGVTQTPKHLITATGQRVTLRCSPRSGDLSVYWYQQSLDQGLQFLIQYYNGEERAKGNILERFSAQQFPDLHSELNLSSLELGDSALYFCASSPGLAGVPGHNEQFFGPGTRLTVL.